This TCR beta chain is drawn from a study of cytotoxic CD8 clonotypes in ibrutinib-treated CLL. Method: immunoSEQ multiplex PCR; TCRdb's copy keeps in-frame clones and lacks some. The table lists roughly 40,000 clones, approximately 67% of them singletons, with about 7.4% in the top ten. Notes on the study in general: Clonality rose at ibrutinib response and fell back toward baseline at progression. Sustained-remission patients were sampled at one set of times and progressing patients at different ones. Clonality measured at baseline exceeded age-matched healthy donors, tracking circulating CD8+ T-cell counts.

In regard to this clone: Its target is unknown.

Trimming cost V 7 bases and J 1 base, with 16 bases left between them. Germline V gene sequence: CDR1 SNHLY, CDR2 FYNNEI. CDR3 length: 15 amino acids. The chain has TRBV2 and TRBJ1-1, with D perhaps matching TRBD1 (6 bases). The source of this sequence is a human donor with chronic lymphocytic leukemia. Sample: PBMCs, taken at disease progression, from a patient treated with ibrutinib. The CDR3 DNA follows: TGTGCCAGCAACGGACAGAATAAGCCGAACACTGAAGCTTTCTTT. Translated: CASNGQNKPNTEAFF.